This paragraph covers one T cell receptor beta chain sequence. The record originates from a study of monozygotic twins with inflammatory bowel disease. The authors used approximately 3.5 ug of total RNA per TCR library. UMIs that included a 6-nucleotide sample barcode were added by template switching, which took place during cDNA synthesis. Reanalyzing the 5' RACE reads, TCRdb keeps one entry per CDR3 protein, without DNA. This specimen shows 300,000 to 350,000 distinct CDR3 sequences; the ten leading clones hold 2% to 2.5%. CDR3 size: 14 residues. CDR1 MNHEY and CDR2 SVGEGT come from the germline V gene.

The sequence derives from a human donor with ulcerative colitis or Crohn's disease, or a healthy co-twin of an affected twin (not recorded which). Sequenced input: blood. The chain carries TRBV6-2 or TRBV6-3 and TRBJ1-5. The CDR3 is CASSYGRASQPQHF.